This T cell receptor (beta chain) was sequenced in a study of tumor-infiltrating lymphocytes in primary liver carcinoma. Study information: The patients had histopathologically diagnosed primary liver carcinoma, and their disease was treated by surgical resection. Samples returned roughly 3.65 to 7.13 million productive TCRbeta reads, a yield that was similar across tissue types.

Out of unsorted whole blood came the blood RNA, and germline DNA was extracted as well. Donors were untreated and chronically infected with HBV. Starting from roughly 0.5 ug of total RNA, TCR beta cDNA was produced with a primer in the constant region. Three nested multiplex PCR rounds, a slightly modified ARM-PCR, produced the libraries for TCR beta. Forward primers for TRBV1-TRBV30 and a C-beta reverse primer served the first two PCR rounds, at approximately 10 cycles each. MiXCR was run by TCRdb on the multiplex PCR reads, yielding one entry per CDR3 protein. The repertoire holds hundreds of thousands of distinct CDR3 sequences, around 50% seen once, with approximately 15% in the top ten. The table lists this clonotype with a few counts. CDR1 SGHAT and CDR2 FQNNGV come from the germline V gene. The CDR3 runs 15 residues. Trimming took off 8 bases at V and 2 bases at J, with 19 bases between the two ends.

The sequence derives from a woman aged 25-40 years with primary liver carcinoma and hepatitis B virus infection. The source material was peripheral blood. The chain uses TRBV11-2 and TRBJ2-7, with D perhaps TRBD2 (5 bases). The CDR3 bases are TGTGCCAGCGCCCCCGCAGCGGTACTCCCCTACGAGCAGTACTTC. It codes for CASAPAAVLPYEQYF.